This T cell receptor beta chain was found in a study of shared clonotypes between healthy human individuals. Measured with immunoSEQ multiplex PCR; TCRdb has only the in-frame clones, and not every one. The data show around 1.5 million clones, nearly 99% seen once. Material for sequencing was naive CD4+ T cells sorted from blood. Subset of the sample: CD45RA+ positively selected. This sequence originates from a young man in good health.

CDR3 nucleotides: TGTGCCAGCAGCGTAGTCGGGGGTAGCGTGGGTATATACAATGAGCAGTTCTTC. It encodes CASSVVGGSVGIYNEQFF. The chain carries TRBV9 and TRBJ2-1; tentative D call: TRBD2 (6 bases). From germline, CDR1 is SGDLS and CDR2 YYNGEE. V lost 0 bases and J lost 4, with 20 bases in between. The CDR3 length is 18 residues.